This T cell receptor (beta chain) appears in the sequencing data of a study of cytomegalovirus exposure and HLA in healthy donors (dated by TCRdb to about 2017). Regarding the complete study: According to an earlier analysis of a few hundred of the donors, 150 million to 200 million T cells yielded 117 million unique TCR beta sequences and about 300 Gb of sequence data. A few DR-DQ haplotypes were handled as single units for association and clustering because linkage in the cohort was strong. Rather than using new phenotypic data, the later analysis identified candidate immune exposures from TCR beta sequences and from how often those sequences occurred across donors. Along with the approximately 700-subject first cohort, a separate validation cohort of approximately 110 different subjects was used. Across some 400 genotyped donors of the cohort, an average of about 200,000 unique TCR beta nucleotide sequences per donor were sequenced, and roughly 20% of those sequences were non-productive. HLA typing included class I and class II loci at four-digit resolution. To predict cytomegalovirus infection status, the study brought together high-throughput TCR immunosequencing, statistical association of individual TCRs with disease status, and machine learning. The study used immunosequencing to profile the T cell repertoires of several hundred subjects and linked those repertoires to cytomegalovirus serostatus. Typing coverage varied by locus: about 620-630 donors for A, B, C, DRB1 and DQB1; around 560 for DQA1; about 570 for DPA1; more than 450 for DPB1. All discovery cohort repertoires had been generated using a single sequencing platform. The genetic ancestry cluster associated with self-reported Caucasian donors included 81% of the roughly 380 genotyped donors. In a later genetic analysis, genome-wide SNP genotypes for about three fifths of the roughly 670 donors were used, and that subset was treated as a discovery cohort. Alongside the repertoire data, information on donor age, sex, ethnicity and CMV serostatus was compiled. To study patterns of TCR occurrence, a later analysis re-analyzed previously published TCR beta repertoires from 666 donors and added high-resolution HLA genotyping. Around 330 gigabases of sequencing data and 70 million to 95 million unique TCR sequences made up an early release that covered around 640 HLA-typed donors. The aim of the study was to test whether cataloging public T cell receptors could identify signatures of past pathogen exposure. In an earlier analysis of more than 550 of the donors, high-throughput TCR beta sequencing was used to judge whether each TCR beta V gene segment behaved as functional or pseudogenic. Findings and caveats that apply to the study as a whole: The authors suggested that the approach could potentially be generalized to other disease states and immunological phenotypes. An association between a missense DCLRE1C variant and V-gene and J-gene trimming of TCR beta chains was found in a later genetic analysis and replicated in an independent cohort. Sequencing depth was assumed to be roughly uniform across donors in the presence/absence analyses, though that assumption may not hold. Across donors, most TCR sequences were observed very rarely, whereas some public TCRs were present in many individuals. A later analysis reported that several top co-occurrence clusters appeared linked to parvovirus B19, influenza, CMV and Epstein-Barr virus. Some IMGT-functional V segments, including TRBV6-2 and TRBV6-3, could not be told apart with the 87-base-pair reads, so those segments were excluded. A further reported finding was that TCR beta sequences accurately predicted the HLA-A and HLA-B alleles for most subjects in the first cohort. Only TCR beta chains were sequenced in this cohort, and the absence of alpha or paired-chain data limited detectable features. In a later analysis, most CMV-associated TCR beta chains were found to appear HLA-restricted, with HLA associations seemingly driven largely by CMV exposure. Immune exposure information for the cohort was limited to CMV serostatus. Three of the identified cytomegalovirus-associated TCR beta chains were confirmed in vitro to be specific for cytomegalovirus antigens. When HLA alleles, especially DR and DQ, strongly co-occurred, TCR associations were difficult to assign to individual alleles. The classifier was reported to diagnose cytomegalovirus status with high specificity and sensitivity in both the original and validation cohorts. Linkage disequilibrium might explain the correlated functional status among segregating V segments, but an unknown experimental factor could not be excluded. A later analysis associated about 17,000 TCR beta sequences with specific HLA alleles at a false discovery rate of 0.05. The earlier analysis of 587 of the donors excluded some 15 rarely observed V segments, including chromosome 9 orphons, because counts were too low. Because HLA typing was unavailable for some donors at each locus, only the typed subset was used in association tests. In a later analysis, HLA-associated TCR beta chains were found to be more clonally expanded and to have lower generation probabilities than equally common non-associated chains. In a later analysis, the rate of TCR association differed among HLA loci, with DRB1 alleles having the most associated TCRs and HLA-C alleles having the fewest. The sequencing pipeline was judged likely to have produced a cluster of highly shared sequence variants as a technical artifact. A total of roughly 160 TCR beta chains were listed by the study as associated with cytomegalovirus. A later genetic analysis reported fewer N-insertions in productive TCRs among donors in an Asian-associated ancestry cluster than the roughly 700-donor mean. In an earlier analysis of about 550 of the donors, most TCR beta V segments were observed in productive rearrangements about 90% or about 30% of the time, broadly matching IMGT annotations.

The cohort consisted of more than 650 healthy bone marrow donors. Cohort members were all nominally healthy when sampled, although unrecorded immune exposures were likely present. The donor was CMV seropositive and belonged to the group of about 290 seropositive cohort members. A peripheral blood sample was collected from each donor, and TCR beta sequencing was performed on peripheral blood mononuclear cells. The Qiagen DNeasy Blood Extraction Kit was used to extract genomic DNA from the blood cell samples. Per the germline V gene (reference sequence), LNHDA is the CDR1 and SQIVND is the CDR2. The CDR3 runs 14 residues from the cysteine to the phenylalanine. The read is trimmed to its CDR3 DNA, 42 bases read in frame from base 1. V ends up 3 bases short and J 2 bases short, with an unmatched junction base count of 3. The library was produced with the immunoSEQ multiplex PCR assay. For the multiplex PCR, a mixture combining 60 forward primers for TCR Vbeta segments and 13 reverse primers for TCR Jbeta segments was used. Amplification of the CDR3 region of rearranged TCR beta genes was performed with a multiplex PCR assay on genomic DNA. Amplified TCR beta libraries were sequenced as 87-base-pair reads on the Illumina HiSeq System. The paper's processing steps were these. In a later analysis, roughly 80 million unique TCR beta chains were counted across the 500 to 850 repertoires, and roughly 11 million of these chains were shared by at least two donors. Raw reads were error-corrected and collapsed into unique sequences by a nearest-neighbor algorithm in which closely related sequences were merged to remove PCR and sequencing errors. Alignment of CDR3 sequences to IMGT reference sequences was used to assign V, D and J gene segments. For a sequence to be retained, a match of at least six nucleotides to both a V gene segment and a J gene segment was required. Rearrangements were classified as productive when the CDR3 lacked stop codons and remained in frame with V and J, and all other rearrangements were classified as non-productive. CDR3 was defined according to IMGT convention as the region running from the second conserved V-encoded cysteine to the conserved J-encoded phenylalanine. The earlier analysis of 500 to 750 of the donors excluded any sequence lacking an unambiguous match to a single V gene segment. An earlier analysis of roughly 590 of the donors called V segments functional above 56.7% productive rearrangements and segregating when the between-donor standard deviation exceeded 5%. A statistical classification framework was developed to diagnose cytomegalovirus status using the catalog of TCR beta chain sequences. In a later analysis, V and J genes were assigned by comparing TCR nucleotide sequences against IMGT/GENE-DB human TR gene sequences. The TCRdist pipeline was used in a later analysis to assign CDR3 sequences and most-parsimonious VDJ recombination scenarios. A later analysis defined each TCR beta chain by its CDR3 amino acid sequence plus V-gene family, and excluded reads lacking a unique V-gene family. To address suspected cross-contamination and a sequencing artifact, a later analysis removed approximately 600 highly shared, low-generation-probability nucleotide sequences. In a later analysis, a clonal expansion index was calculated for each public chain from normalized within-repertoire ranks of inferred template counts. A later analysis computed generation probabilities with a VDJ recombination model fitted to out-of-frame rearrangements, and checked the results against IGoR. Hypergeometric tests were used in a later analysis to score TCR-TCR, TCR-HLA and TCR-CMV co-occurrence, with a repertoire-size bias correction applied to the TCR pairs. To estimate false discovery rates, a later analysis permuted the HLA or CMV assignments 20 times. A later analysis grouped co-occurring TCRs with DBSCAN, adding TCRdist sequence similarity when clustering within HLA-allele-positive subsets. For co-occurrence clustering, repertoires with fewer than 30,000 or more than 120,000 public chains were excluded, along with roughly 5 repertoires with anomalous nucleotide sharing. Entries here come from immuneACCESS through TCRdb and include only in-frame sequences with V and J called. Some clones fail to appear in such tables; in the studies checked, an unresolved V gene covers under half of the shortfall, and the cause of the remainder is unknown. V and J calls plus clone size are reproduced from that table; the DNA served to infer D and trimming. This sample comprises around 150,000 clones, roughly 85% of them detected only once. About 6.8% of the sample belongs to the ten largest clones.

This clone was recorded once. Its antigen specificity is not known. No much larger clonotype is one base removed from it; base qualities were not supplied. The clonotype comes from a man in his forties in good health and CMV-seropositive. The sequenced material came from PBMCs. The sequence joins TRBV19 to TRBJ2-5, with 7 bases matching TRBD2. The nucleotide sequence is TGTGCCAGTAGTATCCAGGGACTACAAGAGACCCAGTACTTC. It translates to CASSIQGLQETQYF.